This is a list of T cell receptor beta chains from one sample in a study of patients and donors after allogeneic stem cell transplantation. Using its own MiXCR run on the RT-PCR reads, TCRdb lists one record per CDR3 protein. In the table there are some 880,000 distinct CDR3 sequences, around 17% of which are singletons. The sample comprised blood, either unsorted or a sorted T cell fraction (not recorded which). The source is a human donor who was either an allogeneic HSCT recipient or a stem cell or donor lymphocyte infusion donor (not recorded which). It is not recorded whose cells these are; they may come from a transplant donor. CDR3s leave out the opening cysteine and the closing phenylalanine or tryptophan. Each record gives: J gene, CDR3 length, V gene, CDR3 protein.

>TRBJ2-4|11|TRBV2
ASNAGSKNIQY
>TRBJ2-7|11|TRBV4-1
ASSQDWDYEQY
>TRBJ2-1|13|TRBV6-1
ASRLAGLGYNEQF
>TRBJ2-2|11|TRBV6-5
ASSFQGSGELF
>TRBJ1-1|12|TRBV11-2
ASSLNRYNTEAF
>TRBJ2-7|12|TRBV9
ASSSGGDFSKTY
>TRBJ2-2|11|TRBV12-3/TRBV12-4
ASTTGNTGELF
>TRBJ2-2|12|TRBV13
ASRLGSLVGELF
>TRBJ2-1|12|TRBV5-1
ASSTGPPVDEQF
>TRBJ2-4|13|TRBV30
AWLGQGRAKNIQY
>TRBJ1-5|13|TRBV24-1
ATSDYGSSNQPQH
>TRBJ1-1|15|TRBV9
ASSADPDTYWNTEAF
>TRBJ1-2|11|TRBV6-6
ASSRLVGYGYT
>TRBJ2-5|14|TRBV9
ASSVQAGGRQETQY
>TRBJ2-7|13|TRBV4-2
ASSQDLTGQYEQY
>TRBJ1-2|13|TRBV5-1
ASSSGAGGHYGYT
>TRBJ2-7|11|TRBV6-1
ASSVQGFYEQY
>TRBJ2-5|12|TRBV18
ASSPPTGTETQY
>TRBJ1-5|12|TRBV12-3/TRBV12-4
ASSTKGSNQPQH
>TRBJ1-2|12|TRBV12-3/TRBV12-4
ASSARTGGNGYT
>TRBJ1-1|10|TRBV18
ASSTGGSEAF
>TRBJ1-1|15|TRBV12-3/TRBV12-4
ASSPGAVLALNTEAF
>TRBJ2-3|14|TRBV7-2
ASSSLAGGLADTQY
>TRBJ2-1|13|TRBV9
ASSPTGTGYNEQF
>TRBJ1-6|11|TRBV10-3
AIQTARNSPLH
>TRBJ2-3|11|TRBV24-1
ATKTGSADTQY
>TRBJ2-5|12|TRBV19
ASSNGGNQETQY
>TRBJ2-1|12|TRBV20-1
SASRRAVAGEQF
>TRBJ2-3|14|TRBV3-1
ASSYNRDWHTDTQY